This T cell receptor (beta chain) was captured by sequencing in a study of blood T cell repertoires in COVID-19. Turning to the study itself: Whether acute or convalescent, the COVID-19 samples came from the United States, Italy and Spain. T cells, B-cell-depleted T cells, or PBMCs provided the cDNA or gDNA that served as material.

Some clones are missing from TCRdb's copy, which holds only in-frame ones; the method was immunoSEQ multiplex PCR. The data show over 150,000 clones, roughly 80% seen once. The CDR3 contains 15 residues. Germline V CDR1 and CDR2: SGHNT, YYREEE (reference sequence). The V gene lost 4 bases and the J gene lost 1 base, with 13 bases spanning the gap. The chain couples TRBV5-4 to TRBJ2-3; the D gene is possibly TRBD1 (5 bases). The sample consisted of peripheral blood. This TCR was recovered from a man aged 65-85 years with active or convalescent COVID-19. The CDR3 DNA reads TGTGCCAGCAGCCCGTTGATAGGGGGCACAGATACGCAGTATTTT. It codes for CASSPLIGGTDTQYF.